The 11 T cell receptor beta chains reported below all come from one sample, sequenced in a study of T cell responses to AZD1222 COVID-19 vaccine. Libraries were prepared by immunoSEQ multiplex PCR; TCRdb keeps only in-frame clonotypes and omits some of them. This sample has roughly 160,000 clones, with around 90% found just once. The specimen comprised peripheral blood, sampled 28 days after the second AZD1222 dose. These receptors came from an adult who received the AZD1222 COVID-19 vaccine.

The rearrangement links TRBV5-1 to TRBJ2-7; the D gene could be TRBD1 or TRBD2 (5 bases each). V was clipped by 4 bases and J by 0 bases, with 11 bases between them. The CDR3 length is 14 residues. CDR1 and CDR2 (germline): SGHRS, YFSETQ. The CDR3 region has the DNA TGCGCCAGCAGCCCCCGGGACCGCTCCTACGAGCAGTACTTC. Protein product: CASSPRDRSYEQYF.

Of note for this clone: One end of the junction varies from germline; a read error may be responsible. V gene TRBV7-3 combines with J gene TRBJ2-6; D is unresolved. This CDR3 comprises 17 residues. Germline V gene data show CDR1 as SGHTA and CDR2 as FQGTGA. CDR3 in DNA: TGTGCCAGCAGTTTAAGGTCCGTCTCCTCTGGGGCCAACGTCCTGACTTTC. This encodes CASSLRSVSSGANVLTF.

CDR3 coding DNA: TGCGCCAGCAGCTTGAAAGAGACCCAGTACTTC. This gives the protein CASSLKETQYF. V usage is TRBV5-1 and J usage is TRBJ2-5; D gene unclear. The CDR3 runs to 11 residues. The germline V gene has CDR1 SGHRS and CDR2 YFSETQ. Deletions cut 1 base from V and 3 bases from J, with 1 base between.

The chain recombines TRBV3-1 (or the pseudogene TRBV3-2) with TRBJ1-1; D uncertain. The CDR3 length is 11 residues. V lost 3 bases and J lost 7, with 6 bases in between. The germline CDR1 and CDR2 sequences are LGHDT and YNNKEL (reference sequence). The CDR3 DNA sequence: TGTGCCAGCAGCCAGGGATTTGAAGCTTTCTTT. Translating gives CASSQGFEAFF.

The chain has TRBV14 and TRBJ2-3, with 12 bases lining up with TRBD1. This CDR3 is 17 amino acids long. J gave up 3 bases and V 1 base, and 5 bases lay outside the gene matches. The germline CDR1 and CDR2 sequences are SGHDN and FVKESK. CDR3 loop: CASSQVPGQGATDTQYF. The CDR3 DNA is TGTGCCAGCAGCCAAGTACCGGGACAGGGGGCAACAGATACGCAGTATTTT.

This clone appeared a single time. The V gene is TRBV4-1, the J gene TRBJ2-1, with D tentatively TRBD1 (5 bases). CDR1 MGHRA and CDR2 YSYEKL come from the germline V gene. There are 16 residues in the CDR3. V lost 0 bases and J lost 8, with 17 bases in between. The CDR3 DNA follows: TGCGCCAGCAGCCAAGATGGGGCAGGTTCAAGCTATGAGCAGTTCTTC. Translation: CASSQDGAGSSYEQFF.

The V and J genes are TRBV6-2 or TRBV6-3 and TRBJ1-1; D remains ambiguous. The CDR3 is made up of 11 amino acids. CDR1 and CDR2 from the germline V gene are MNHEY and SVGEGT. Trimming took 6 bases from V and 5 from J, leaving 7 bases between them. DNA of the CDR3: TGTGCCAGCAGCCAAGGGACTGAAGCTTTCTTT. The encoded protein is CASSQGTEAFF.

The chain combines TRBV7-9 with TRBJ2-5; perhaps D is TRBD1 or TRBD2 (5 bases each). The CDR3 runs to 15 residues. Trimming left V 3 bases short and J 2 bases short, with 13 bases between. Germline CDR1 reads SEHNR; CDR2 reads FQNEAQ (reference sequence). The DNA of the CDR3 is TGTGCCAGCAGCTTGGGGACGATAATACAAGAGACCCAGTACTTC. This translates into CASSLGTIIQETQYF.

J is TRBJ1-1 and V is TRBV5-1, with 9 bases fitting TRBD1. Germline V lookup: CDR1 SGHRS, CDR2 YFSETQ. After removal of 7 bases from V and 0 bases from J, the junction contained 7 bases not matched to a gene. This CDR3 contains 15 residues. CDR3 nucleotide sequence: TGCGCCAGCCGTCCTGGGACAGGGTTGAACACTGAAGCTTTCTTT. It codes for CASRPGTGLNTEAFF.

The chain has TRBV23-1 and TRBJ1-1, with TRBD1 matching over 9 bases. TRBV23-1 is labeled an ORF, and its function is uncertain. The CDR3 consists of 19 residues. J was trimmed by 1 base and V by 2 bases; bases with no gene match: 14. CDR3 DNA sequence: TGCGCCAGCAGTCAACCGGGACAGGGTCTCGGGACGTCGAACACTGAAGCTTTCTTT. Translation gives CASSQPGQGLGTSNTEAFF.

The chain is built from TRBV4-3 and TRBJ2-7, with D possibly being TRBD1 or TRBD2 (5 bases each). CDR1 is LGHNA and CDR2 is YSLEER in the germline V gene. V lost 1 base and J lost 4, with 17 bases in between. The CDR3 consists of 16 residues. This CDR3 is CASSQGRQGRSYEQYF. CDR3 sequence (DNA): TGCGCCAGCAGCCAAGGGAGGCAGGGTAGGTCGTACGAGCAGTACTTC.